This TCR beta chain was captured in a study of blood T cell repertoires in COVID-19. The data were produced by immunoSEQ multiplex PCR, yet TCRdb's version contains in-frame clones alone and is incomplete. The sample consists of about 290,000 clones, around 90% of them appearing once. The V gene's germline CDR1 is SGHDT and CDR2 YYEEEE. The germline V and J ends were trimmed by 1 base and 11 bases, with 12 bases remaining between them. The CDR3 has 12 residues. The chain recombines TRBV5-6 with TRBJ1-1, with D possibly matching TRBD1 (5 bases). The specimen sequenced was PBMCs or T cells enriched from blood (not recorded which). This TCR derives from a woman in her forties who had recovered from COVID-19. CDR3 DNA: TGTGCCAGCAGCTTGTTAGGGGCTGGTGCTTTCTTT. Protein: CASSLLGAGAFF.